Sequencing of this T cell receptor beta chain was carried out in a study of beta chain features in type 1 diabetes. Study-level information: What patients shared with healthy donors was a similar profile of age, gender and cell yields. Examination covered around 98 million sorted cells spanning all samples.

The V end lost 4 bases, the J end lost 3 bases, and 15 bases lay between the germline ends. The CDR3 length is 15 residues. The germline CDR1 and CDR2 sequences are LGHNA and YSLEER. TCRB transcripts that were expressed got sequenced, as all of the isolated RNA had been reverse transcribed. Clones were read by immunoSEQ multiplex PCR, and TCRdb kept only the in-frame ones, dropping some. Counted here are roughly 180,000 clones, about 13% occurring once; the ten biggest clones make up approximately 0.64%. The sequence came from a woman younger than 30 in good health. The sequencing input was central memory CD4+ T cells from blood. The J gene is TRBJ1-2, the V gene TRBV4-3; no definite D call. In nucleotides, the CDR3 is TGCGCCAGCAGCCCAAGGGAGGGAATGGACTATGGCTACACCTTC. Translating it yields CASSPREGMDYGYTF.